The 26 T cell receptor beta chains presented below share a single source sample, sequenced in a study of blood T cells in healthy people across ages. Primed by a sample-barcoded 5' primer and a J-beta primer mix, a second PCR proceeded for 7 to 11 cycles. TCRdb itself ran the 5' RACE reads through MiXCR, one entry per CDR3 protein. The table shows 500,000 to 650,000 distinct CDR3 sequences, with about 26% occurring only once. These data were also reused for a study on T cells of mothers and their children.

Material for sequencing was blood. These receptors were obtained from a boy aged 2 to 10 in good health.

CDR3 loop: CSVGASGRTDNEQFF. In DNA, the CDR3 is TGCAGCGTTGGGGCTAGCGGGAGGACTGACAATGAGCAGTTCTTC. The chain uses TRBV29-1 and TRBJ2-1, with TRBD2 matching over 11 bases. V shed 4 bases and J 5 bases; nucleotides not matched to a gene: 7. The CDR3 has 15 amino acids. In germline, CDR1 is SQVTM, CDR2 ANQGSEA.

This chain uses TRBV4-1 with TRBJ1-4; D gene ambiguous. The CDR3 covers 15 residues. The V gene's germline CDR1 is MGHRA and CDR2 YSYEKL. V was cut by 4 bases and J by 0 bases, with 9 bases left in between. Here the CDR3 reads CASSLIGATNEKLFF. CDR3 in DNA: TGCGCCAGCAGCCTCATAGGAGCAACTAATGAAAAACTGTTTTTT.

The chain employs TRBV10-2 and TRBJ2-4; 14 bases agree with TRBD2. With 6 bases clipped from V and 0 bases from J, the junction kept 7 bases outside the gene matches. The CDR3 contains 18 residues. In germline, CDR1 is WSHSY, CDR2 SAAADI. The CDR3 sequence: CASRPGLAGDRAKNIQYF. The CDR3 nucleotides read TGCGCCAGCAGACCGGGACTAGCGGGAGATCGAGCCAAAAACATTCAGTACTTC.

On this clonotype itself: Given the absence of the conserved phenylalanine or tryptophan at the CDR3 end, a read error is likely. The chain joins TRBV27 to TRBJ2-4; D is uncertain. This CDR3 region has 16 residues. Germline assignment: CDR1 MNHEY and CDR2 SMNVEV (reference sequence). Trimming removed 6 bases at V and 0 bases at J, with 15 bases between. The CDR3 here is CASSYEQGSAKNIQYS. CDR3 DNA: TGTGCCAGCAGCTACGAGCAAGGTTCAGCCAAAAACATTCAGTACTCC.

This clonotype was seen a single time. This chain links TRBV5-1 with TRBJ1-2, with 9 bases aligning to TRBD1. The V gene end was trimmed by 4 bases and the J gene end by 8 bases; junction bases not matched to a gene: 6. The CDR3 spans 13 residues. Germline V gene sequence: CDR1 SGHRS, CDR2 YFSETQ. In DNA form, the CDR3 reads TGCGCCAGCAGCATTACAGGGGGCGGAGGCTACACCTTC. Its translation is CASSITGGGGYTF.

This clonotype was counted a few times. The chain carries TRBV11-2 and TRBJ2-5, with a possible D match to TRBD1 (6 bases). The J call may be wrong; the DNA end is better matched by TRBJ2-1. The CDR3 sequence is 19 residues long. Germline V gene sequence: CDR1 SGHAT, CDR2 FQNNGV. CDR3 in DNA: TGTGCCAGCAGTCAAAAAGAAAGCAAGTGGGGGCTAGGGAACAATGAGCAGTTCTTC. Translated, it gives CASSQKESKWGLGNNEQFF.

The V and J genes are TRBV6-4 and TRBJ2-7; 7 bases match TRBD1. The CDR3 loop spans 15 amino acids. The germline gives CDR1 MRHNA, CDR2 SNTAGT. V was pared by 8 bases and J by 2 bases, with 12 bases of the junction left unmatched. The CDR3 spells CASQAPDRDTYEQYF. The CDR3 nucleotides read TGTGCCAGCCAAGCTCCCGACAGGGACACCTACGAGCAGTACTTC.

The gene calls are TRBV12-3 or TRBV12-4 and TRBJ2-5; D perhaps matches TRBD1 (6 bases). The tail of the sequence fits TRBJ2-1 better, so the J call may be wrong. The CDR3 length is 15 residues. CDR3 sequence (DNA): TGTGCCAGCAGTTTTAGCCAGGGCAGGGGAGATGAGCAGTTCTTC. Translated, it gives CASSFSQGRGDEQFF.

This chain connects TRBV7-6 to TRBJ2-3; D uncertain. The CDR3 extends over 15 amino acids. Looked up from germline, CDR1 is SGHVS and CDR2 is FNYEAQ. V lost 4 bases and J lost 0, with 11 bases in between. CDR3 sequence reads: CASSSPGGSTDTQYF. Here the CDR3 DNA reads TGTGCCAGCAGCTCCCCTGGCGGTAGCACAGATACGCAGTATTTT.

Concerning this clonotype: An end of the junction differs from the germline gene, which may be a read error. The CDR3 spells CASSLQQNTGTQYF. CDR3 in DNA: TGTGCCAGCTCACTACAACAAAACACAGGTACGCAGTATTTT. The gene calls are TRBV18 and TRBJ2-3, with D possibly TRBD1 on 5 matching bases. Per the germline V gene, CDR1 is KGHSH and CDR2 is LQKENI. The CDR3 contains 14 residues. The entire variable domain, with the rest obtained from reference TRBV18 and TRBJ2-3, is as follows: NAGVMQNPRHLVRRRGQEARLRCSPMKGHSHVYWYRQLPEEGLKFMVYLQKENIIDESGMPKERFSAEFPKEGPSILRIQQVVRGDSAAYFCASSLQQNTGTQYFGPGTRLTVL.

As regards this clonotype: At one end the junction does not follow the germline gene, possibly because of a read error. The chain employs TRBV3-1 and TRBJ2-7, with TRBD2 matching 9 bases. Germline V gene sequence: CDR1 LGHDT, CDR2 YNNKEL (reference sequence). The CDR3 loop spans 17 amino acids. The CDR3 DNA follows: TGCGCCAGCAGCCAAGGGAGGAGCGGGAGGTACTCCTACGAGCAGTACTTC. Protein sequence: CASSQGRSGRYSYEQYF.

Only a few counts were recorded for this clonotype. The rearrangement joins TRBV12-3 or TRBV12-4 to TRBJ2-5; D ambiguous. The length of the CDR3 is 16 residues. The V and J ends lost 2 bases and 3 bases respectively, with 16 bases between them. The CDR3 reads CASSLNSRTVKETQYF. The DNA for the CDR3 is TGTGCCAGCAGTTTAAACTCCCGGACGGTGAAAGAGACCCAGTACTTC.

V gene TRBV24-1 combines with J gene TRBJ2-5; 9 bases match TRBD1. The CDR3 extends over 14 amino acids. Germline CDR1 KGHDR, CDR2 SFDVKD. V shed 5 bases and J 3 bases; nucleotides not matched to a gene: 3. CDR3 nucleotide sequence: TGTGCCACCAGTGCAGGGACAGGGAAAGAGACCCAGTACTTC. Translating it yields CATSAGTGKETQYF.

This clonotype came up a few times. This CDR3 reads CASGLAALQERYGYTF. CDR3 coding DNA: TGTGCTAGTGGTTTGGCGGCCCTACAGGAACGTTATGGCTACACCTTC. The chain carries TRBV12-5 and TRBJ1-2; tentatively, D is TRBD1 (5 bases). Germline CDR1 LGHNT, CDR2 FRNRAP. The CDR3 contains 16 residues. Trimming removed 1 base from V and 5 bases from J, with 17 bases in between.

This clonotype appeared a few times. The rearrangement links TRBV29-1 to TRBJ1-5; TRBD1 matches 8 bases. Germline V gene data show CDR1 as SQVTM and CDR2 as ANQGSEA. Trimming cost V 5 bases and J 6 bases; bases outside gene matches: 6. The CDR3 sequence is 13 residues long. The CDR3 DNA reads TGCAGCGTTAGGACAGGGATAAGTCAGCCCCAGCATTTT. This codes for CSVRTGISQPQHF.

This clonotype was detected only a few times. The chain couples TRBV5-1 to TRBJ2-6; D gene ambiguous. The V end lost 0 bases, the J end lost 0 bases, and 10 bases lay between the germline ends. The germline V gene has CDR1 SGHRS and CDR2 YFSETQ. This CDR3 region has 17 residues. Written as DNA, the CDR3 is TGCGCCAGCAGCTTGGAACAGCTTTTCTCTGGGGCCAACGTCCTGACTTTC. Translated: CASSLEQLFSGANVLTF. The complete variable domain, with remaining parts taken from reference TRBV5-1 and TRBJ2-6, reads KAGVTQTPRYLIKTRGQQVTLSCSPISGHRSVSWYQQTPGQGLQFLFEYFSETQRNKGNFPGRFSGRQFSNSRSEMNVSTLELGDSALYLCASSLEQLFSGANVLTFGAGSRLTVL.

V is TRBV27 and J is TRBJ1-2; TRBD1 agrees at 11 bases. Germline CDR1 and CDR2: MNHEY and SMNVEV (reference sequence). Trimming removed 6 bases from V and 3 bases from J; junction bases left unmatched: 6. This CDR3 comprises 15 residues. CDR3 protein: CASRNRDRGDYGYTF. The CDR3 nucleotides are TGTGCCAGCAGAAACAGGGACAGGGGGGACTATGGCTACACCTTC.

The chain joins TRBV2 to TRBJ2-5; maybe TRBD1 (5 bases). The J call may be mistaken, given a closer DNA end match to TRBJ2-1. Germline CDR1 is SNHLY and CDR2 is FYNNEI. The CDR3 spans 15 residues. The CDR3 loop reads CASSEQGPDNNEQFF. CDR3 nucleotides: TGTGCCAGCAGTGAACAGGGTCCGGATAACAATGAGCAGTTCTTC.

The chain joins TRBV7-9 to TRBJ1-2; D perhaps matches TRBD1 (5 bases). This CDR3 is built from 15 residues. CDR1 is SEHNR, CDR2 FQNEAQ, per germline (reference sequence). Trimming left V 5 bases short and J 0 bases short, with 13 bases between. CDR3 DNA: TGTGCCAGCAGCCAGGGAGTTGACGCTAACTATGGCTACACCTTC. Amino acids: CASSQGVDANYGYTF.

This clonotype turned up a few times. The rearrangement joins TRBV12-3 or TRBV12-4 to TRBJ2-5, with D perhaps TRBD2 (6 bases). The germline V and J ends were trimmed by 2 bases and 7 bases, with 14 bases remaining between them. The CDR3 loop spans 14 amino acids. The CDR3 is CASSLNSGPGTQYF. As DNA, the CDR3 is TGTGCCAGCAGTTTAAATAGCGGTCCAGGGACCCAGTACTTC.

About this clonotype itself: Germline and junction disagree at one end, which may indicate a read error. The chain recombines TRBV2 with TRBJ2-1, with TRBD1 as a possible D gene (5 bases). Germline lookup yields CDR1 SNHLY and CDR2 FYNNEI. The CDR3 consists of 13 residues. The CDR3 here is CVSSETGYNEQFF. CDR3 DNA: TGTGTCAGCAGTGAAACAGGCTACAATGAGCAGTTCTTC. The whole variable domain, filled in from reference TRBV2 and TRBJ2-1, reads EPEVTQTPSHQVTQMGQEVILRCVPISNHLYFYWYRQILGQKVEFLVSFYNNEISEKSEIFDDQFSVERPDGSNFTLKIRSTKLEDSAMYFCVSSETGYNEQFFGPGTRLTVL.

This clonotype was recorded a few times. The chain links TRBV7-8 to TRBJ2-5; D perhaps matches TRBD1 (6 bases). Per germline, CDR1 SGHVS and CDR2 FQNEAQ. The CDR3 has 15 residues. Trimming stripped 7 bases from V and 4 bases from J, with 19 bases between. This CDR3 reads CASTPQRVGGETQYF. The DNA for the CDR3 is TGTGCCAGCACCCCGCAAAGGGTAGGGGGAGAGACCCAGTACTTC.

The chain joins TRBV29-1 to TRBJ1-3, with unresolved D. CDR1 is SQVTM and CDR2 is ANQGSEA in the germline V gene. The CDR3 length is 13 residues. Trimming removed 4 bases from V and 0 bases from J, with 7 bases in between. The CDR3 nucleotides are TGCAGCGTTGTCACAATCTCTGGAAACACCATATATTTT. It yields the protein CSVVTISGNTIYF.

This clonotype was observed a few times. The V and J genes are TRBV3-1 and TRBJ1-2; D is undetermined. The ends were cut back, 3 bases at V and 1 base at J, with 6 bases in the middle. The CDR3 runs 13 residues. Germline V gene lookup returns CDR1 LGHDT and CDR2 YNNKEL (reference sequence). CDR3 coding DNA: TGTGCCAGCAGCCAGTTCCTTAACTATGGCTACACCTTC. Protein sequence: CASSQFLNYGYTF.

This rearrangement joins TRBV7-9 to TRBJ1-1, with D perhaps matching TRBD1 (6 bases). Looked up from germline, CDR1 is SEHNR and CDR2 is FQNEAQ (reference sequence). Trimming left V 5 bases short and J 5 bases short, with 21 bases between. CDR3 length: 16 amino acids. The CDR3 coding sequence is TGTGCCAGCAGCGAAAAAACAGGGTGGGGGAGTACTGAAGCTTTCTTT. Its protein is CASSEKTGWGSTEAFF.

This clonotype was observed a handful of times. The rearrangement joins TRBV12-3 or TRBV12-4 to TRBJ1-2; tentatively, D is TRBD1 (5 bases). The CDR3 loop spans 15 amino acids. Trimming took off 6 bases at V and 1 base at J, with 15 bases between the two ends. DNA of the CDR3: TGTGCCAGCAGCTCACACAGACAGATTAACTATGGCTACACCTTC. Protein: CASSSHRQINYGYTF.